The 24 T cell receptor beta chains reported below all come from one sample, sequenced in a study of T-cell reconstitution after alpha-beta-depleted transplantation in children. The TCRbeta library incorporated unique molecular identifiers. TCRdb re-derived calls from the PCR reads in MiXCR, one entry per CDR3 protein. The table lists about 590,000 distinct CDR3 sequences, about an eighth of them singletons. This specimen was PBMCs, mostly from graft donor cells, taken 360 days after TCRalphabeta/CD19-depleted stem cell transplant. The receptors were sampled from a male patient aged 10 to 17 who had a stem cell transplant for acute myeloid leukemia, so the T cells may come from the graft donor.

This clonotype has only a few counts. The chain's CDR3 is CASSSRLAGLYNEQFF. CDR3 in DNA: TGTGCCAGCAGCTCCCGTCTAGCGGGCCTCTACAATGAGCAGTTCTTC. The rearrangement links TRBV7-2 to TRBJ2-1; 8 bases align to TRBD2. Germline assignment: CDR1 SGHTA and CDR2 FQGNSA. There are 16 residues in the CDR3. The V gene end was trimmed by 4 bases and the J gene end by 3 bases; junction bases not matched to a gene: 8.

The chain carries TRBV7-9 and TRBJ1-1; D gene ambiguous. Trimming took 2 bases from V and 3 from J, leaving 13 bases between them. The germline V gene has CDR1 SEHNR and CDR2 FQNEAQ (reference sequence). This CDR3 contains 15 residues. The CDR3 loop is CASSLPDHSDTEAFF. As DNA, the CDR3 is TGTGCCAGCAGCTTACCGGACCATTCGGACACTGAAGCTTTCTTT.

This clonotype turned up a few times. V usage is TRBV20-1 and J usage is TRBJ2-1, with D hard to call. Trimming cost V 5 bases and J 6 bases, with 11 bases left between them. The CDR3 spans 12 residues. CDR1 DFQATT and CDR2 SNEGSKA come from the germline V gene (reference sequence). As DNA, the CDR3 is TGCAGTGCTGCCCTGAACGGCAATGAGCAGTTCTTC. As protein: CSAALNGNEQFF.

V usage is TRBV3-1 and J usage is TRBJ2-4; D unclear. Trimming took 4 bases from V and 7 from J, leaving 14 bases between them. The CDR3 loop spans 14 amino acids. Germline V gives CDR1 LGHDT, CDR2 YNNKEL (reference sequence). CDR3 region: CASSLLTIGNIQYF. The CDR3 DNA follows: TGTGCCAGCAGCCTACTTACAATCGGGAACATTCAGTACTTC.

The V call is TRBV5-6, the J call TRBJ2-3, with 8 bases aligning to TRBD2. CDR3 length equals 16 residues. The V segment lost 5 bases and the J segment 2 bases; nucleotides outside the gene matches: 10. Per germline, CDR1 SGHDT and CDR2 YYEEEE. CDR3 DNA: TGTGCCAGCAGAGCCCGGGGACTAGTTGACACAGATACGCAGTATTTT. Its protein product is CASRARGLVDTDTQYF.

This clonotype came up many times. The chain uses TRBV7-9 and TRBJ2-1; a possible D gene is TRBD2 (5 bases). Germline V gives CDR1 SEHNR, CDR2 FQNEAQ (reference sequence). The CDR3 is 14 amino acids. The V end lost 8 bases, the J end lost 3 bases, and 14 bases lay between the germline ends. The CDR3 is CASFRGEGYNEQFF. CDR3 DNA sequence: TGTGCCAGCTTCCGCGGCGAGGGCTACAATGAGCAGTTCTTC. Looking up the rest from reference TRBV7-9 and TRBJ2-1 gives the full variable domain: DTGVSQNPRHKITKRGQNVTFRCDPISEHNRLYWYRQTLGQGPEFLTYFQNEAQLEKSRLLSDRFSAERPKGSFSTLEIQRTEQGDSAMYLCASFRGEGYNEQFFGPGTRLTVL.

This chain connects TRBV3-1 to TRBJ2-1; the D gene is possibly TRBD2 (6 bases). This CDR3 is built from 16 residues. The ends were cut back, 4 bases at V and 0 bases at J, with 13 bases in the middle. Germline CDR1 and CDR2: LGHDT and YNNKEL (reference sequence). CDR3 amino acids: CASSPGDSSSYNEQFF. CDR3 bases: TGTGCCAGCAGCCCGGGGGACTCCAGCTCCTACAATGAGCAGTTCTTC.

This clonotype was seen a few times. This chain connects TRBV6-2 or TRBV6-3 to TRBJ2-1; no reliable D call. The V gene lost 0 bases and the J gene lost 9 bases, with 9 bases spanning the gap. CDR3 length: 13 residues. Germline V gene data show CDR1 as MNHEY and CDR2 as SVGEGT. Here the CDR3 DNA reads TGTGCCAGCAGTTACTCACTCTGGGCTGAGCAGTTCTTC. Amino acid sequence: CASSYSLWAEQFF.

There are many counts of this clonotype. The chain employs TRBV12-3 or TRBV12-4 and TRBJ2-5, with D unclear. The CDR3 runs 13 residues. Trimming took off 1 base at V and 9 bases at J, with 12 bases between the two ends. Written as DNA, the CDR3 is TGTGCCAGCAGTTTAGTGGGAATCGTGTCCCAGTACTTC. This encodes CASSLVGIVSQYF.

This chain connects TRBV5-1 to TRBJ2-7; TRBD1 or TRBD2 may be the D gene (5 bases each). The germline V gene has CDR1 SGHRS and CDR2 YFSETQ. CDR3 length: 13 amino acids. Trimming left V 0 bases short and J 9 bases short, with 13 bases between. CDR3 in amino acids: CASSLVGAVGQYF. The DNA of the CDR3 is TGCGCCAGCAGCTTGGTCGGGGCCGTGGGGCAGTACTTC.

The sample holds a few counts of this clonotype. The chain has TRBV14 and TRBJ1-2; D is possibly TRBD1 (5 bases). The CDR3 spans 15 residues. Germline CDR1 is SGHDN and CDR2 is FVKESK. The V end was cut by 7 bases, the J end by 3 bases, with 18 bases between. Here the CDR3 DNA reads TGTGCCAGCATTAAACTCGGTGAAGGGGACTATGGCTACACCTTC. As protein: CASIKLGEGDYGYTF.

CDR3 nucleotides: TGCAGTGCTAGAGATGAAATAGCGAGTTACAATGAGCAGTTCTTC. It specifies CSARDEIASYNEQFF. The rearrangement uses TRBV20-1 and TRBJ2-1; D might be TRBD2 (5 bases). CDR3 length: 15 residues. Trimming removed 0 bases from V and 4 bases from J, with 13 bases in between. Germline assignment: CDR1 DFQATT and CDR2 SNEGSKA (reference sequence).

This clonotype showed up just a few times. J is TRBJ2-1 and V is TRBV4-3, with 9 bases that match TRBD2. The V segment lost 0 bases and the J segment 1 base; nucleotides outside the gene matches: 4. The germline V gene has CDR1 LGHNA and CDR2 YSLEER. The CDR3 extends over 17 amino acids. The CDR3 sequence: CASSQEAGGGSYNEQFF. CDR3 coding DNA: TGCGCCAGCAGCCAAGAGGCGGGGGGGGGTTCCTACAATGAGCAGTTCTTC.

This clonotype occurred once. The chain uses TRBV4-3 and TRBJ1-5, with 11 bases identical to TRBD1. CDR3 length equals 19 residues. J lost 2 bases, V lost 0 bases, and 9 bases had no gene match. CDR1 and CDR2 (germline): LGHNA, YSLEER. The CDR3 nucleotides are TGCGCCAGCAGCCAAGAGACCTGGACAGGGGGCGTTGGCAATCAGCCCCAGCATTTT. Its translation is CASSQETWTGGVGNQPQHF.

The table lists this clonotype with a few counts. V and J are TRBV20-1 and TRBJ2-7; tentative D call: TRBD1 (6 bases). V lost 6 bases and J 3 bases, leaving 15 bases between the germline ends. CDR1 DFQATT and CDR2 SNEGSKA come from the germline V gene (reference sequence). The CDR3 is 13 amino acids. The CDR3 is CSAARGFLYEQYF. In DNA form, the CDR3 reads TGCAGTGCCGCTAGGGGGTTTCTCTACGAGCAGTACTTC.

There are many counts of this clonotype. The rearrangement links TRBV12-3 or TRBV12-4 to TRBJ1-5; TRBD1 matches 7 bases. CDR3 size: 14 residues. V lost 5 bases and J lost 3; bases outside the gene matches: 4. The CDR3 loop is CASSPTGNNQPQHF. DNA for the CDR3: TGTGCCAGCAGTCCGACAGGGAACAATCAGCCCCAGCATTTT.

The chain combines TRBV28 with TRBJ2-2, with TRBD2 identical over 7 bases. V gave up 6 bases and J gave up 4 bases; unmatched junction bases: 14. CDR3 size: 17 residues. Per the germline V gene, CDR1 is MDHEN and CDR2 is SYDVKM. In DNA form, the CDR3 reads TGTGCCAGCAGCCCCCGGACTAGAGGGAGCACCACCGGGGAGCTGTTTTTT. It specifies CASSPRTRGSTTGELFF.

The chain is built from TRBV6-2 or TRBV6-3 and TRBJ1-5; the D is unclear. The CDR3 length is 13 residues. CDR1 is MNHEY, CDR2 SVGEGT, per germline. Trimming stripped 2 bases from V and 3 bases from J, with 5 bases between. CDR3 sequence reads: CASSYGYNQPQHF. In nucleotides, the CDR3 is TGTGCCAGCAGTTACGGGTACAATCAGCCCCAGCATTTT.

The J gene is TRBJ2-4, the V gene TRBV18; unclear D gene. CDR1 is KGHSH and CDR2 is LQKENI in the germline V gene. This CDR3 is 15 amino acids long. V was cut by 6 bases and J by 5 bases, with 17 bases left in between. The CDR3 sequence is CASSLSGGEENIQYF. CDR3 DNA sequence: TGTGCCAGCTCCCTTTCAGGTGGAGAAGAAAACATTCAGTACTTC.

V is TRBV6-2 or TRBV6-3 and J is TRBJ2-5; D perhaps matches TRBD1 (6 bases). Germline values: CDR1 MNHEY, CDR2 SVGEGT. V lost 6 bases and J lost 1, with 15 bases in between. CDR3 size: 15 residues. CDR3 sequence (DNA): TGTGCCAGCAGGGGAAGACAGGTTTTCCAAGAGACCCAGTACTTC. It encodes CASRGRQVFQETQYF.

A few counts support this clonotype. The rearrangement uses TRBV5-1 and TRBJ2-7, with a weak D call TRBD2 (6 bases). Trimming took 0 bases from V and 2 from J, leaving 15 bases between them. CDR1 SGHRS and CDR2 YFSETQ come from the germline V gene. The length of the CDR3 is 16 residues. This CDR3 reads CASSLVLRESTYEQYF. The CDR3 nucleotides read TGCGCCAGCAGCTTGGTACTACGGGAGAGCACCTACGAGCAGTACTTC. Combining the CDR3 with reference TRBV5-1 and TRBJ2-7 gives the whole variable domain KAGVTQTPRYLIKTRGQQVTLSCSPISGHRSVSWYQQTPGQGLQFLFEYFSETQRNKGNFPGRFSGRQFSNSRSEMNVSTLELGDSALYLCASSLVLRESTYEQYFGPGTRLTVT.

This clonotype was observed a handful of times. The chain combines TRBV5-1 with TRBJ2-1; 15 bases map to TRBD2. J lost 0 bases, V lost 1 base, and 2 bases had no gene match. Germline V gives CDR1 SGHRS, CDR2 YFSETQ. CDR3 length: 18 residues. CDR3 loop: CASSLPGLAGGSYNEQFF. CDR3 DNA sequence: TGCGCCAGCAGCTTGCCGGGACTAGCGGGAGGCTCCTACAATGAGCAGTTCTTC.

Here the CDR3 reads CASSRALISYEQYF. The CDR3 DNA is TGCGCCAGCAGCAGGGCCCTTATTTCCTACGAGCAGTACTTC. The chain is built from TRBV4-3 and TRBJ2-7, with D uncertain. Trimming stripped 5 bases from V and 1 base from J, with 12 bases between. This CDR3 is built from 14 residues. The germline V gene encodes CDR1 LGHNA and CDR2 YSLEER.

V usage is TRBV15 and J usage is TRBJ2-7; 8 bases line up with TRBD1. The CDR3 covers 14 residues. Germline V CDR1 and CDR2: LNHNV, YYDKDF (reference sequence). The trim removed 5 bases at V and 5 bases at J, leaving 8 bases unmatched. As DNA, the CDR3 is TGTGCCACCAGCGTTCCGGGACAGGCGAACGAGCAGTACTTC. This translates into CATSVPGQANEQYF. The complete variable domain, with remaining parts taken from reference TRBV15 and TRBJ2-7, reads DAMVIQNPRYQVTQFGKPVTLSCSQTLNHNVMYWYQQKSSQAPKLLFHYYDKDFNNEADTPDNFQSRRPNTSFCFLDIRSPGLGDTAMYLCATSVPGQANEQYFGPGTRLTVT.